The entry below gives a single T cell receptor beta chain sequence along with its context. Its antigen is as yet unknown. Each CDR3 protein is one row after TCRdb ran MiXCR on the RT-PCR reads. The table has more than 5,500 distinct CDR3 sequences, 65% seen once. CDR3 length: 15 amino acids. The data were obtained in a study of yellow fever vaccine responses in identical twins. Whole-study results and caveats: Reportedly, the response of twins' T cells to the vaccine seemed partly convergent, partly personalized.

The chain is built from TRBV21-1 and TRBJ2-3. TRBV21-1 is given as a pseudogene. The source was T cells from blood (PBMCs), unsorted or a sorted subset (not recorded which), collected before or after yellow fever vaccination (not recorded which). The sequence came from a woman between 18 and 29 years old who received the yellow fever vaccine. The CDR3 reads CASSKGLDPTDTQYF. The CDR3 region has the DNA TGTGCCAGCAGCAAAGGCTTGGACCCCACAGATACGCAGTATTTT.